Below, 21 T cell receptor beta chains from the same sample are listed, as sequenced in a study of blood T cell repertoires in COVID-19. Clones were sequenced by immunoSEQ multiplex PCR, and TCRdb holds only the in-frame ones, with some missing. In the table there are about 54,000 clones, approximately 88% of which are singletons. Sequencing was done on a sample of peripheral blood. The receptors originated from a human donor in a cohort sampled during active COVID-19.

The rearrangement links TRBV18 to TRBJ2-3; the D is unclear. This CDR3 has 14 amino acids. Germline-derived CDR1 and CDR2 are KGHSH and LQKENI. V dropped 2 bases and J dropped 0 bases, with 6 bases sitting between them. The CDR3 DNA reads TGTGCCAGCTCACCAAGCGCCAGCACAGATACGCAGTATTTT. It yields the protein CASSPSASTDTQYF.

The CDR3 bases are TGTGCCAGTAGTATATCAGGGTGGGATCAGCCCCAGCATTTT. Amino acid sequence: CASSISGWDQPQHF. The J gene is TRBJ1-5, the V gene TRBV19, with a weak D call TRBD1 (5 bases). V shed 2 bases and J shed 5 bases, with 10 bases lying between them. The CDR3 runs 14 residues. Germline CDR1 reads LNHDA; CDR2 reads SQIVND (reference sequence).

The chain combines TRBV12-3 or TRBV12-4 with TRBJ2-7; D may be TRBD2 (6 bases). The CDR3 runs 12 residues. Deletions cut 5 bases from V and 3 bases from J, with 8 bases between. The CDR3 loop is CASSRGLYEQYF. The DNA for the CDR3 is TGTGCCAGCAGTCGGGGACTCTACGAGCAGTACTTC.

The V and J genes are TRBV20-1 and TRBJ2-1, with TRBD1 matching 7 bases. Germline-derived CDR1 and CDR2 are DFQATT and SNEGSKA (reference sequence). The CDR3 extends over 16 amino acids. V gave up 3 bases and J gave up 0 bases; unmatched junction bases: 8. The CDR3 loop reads CSASNRGRSSYNEQFF. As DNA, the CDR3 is TGCAGTGCTAGTAACAGGGGCCGCAGCTCCTACAATGAGCAGTTCTTC.

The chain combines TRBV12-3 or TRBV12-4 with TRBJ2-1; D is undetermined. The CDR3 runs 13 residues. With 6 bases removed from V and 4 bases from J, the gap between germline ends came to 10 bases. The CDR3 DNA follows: TGTGCCAGCAGCCCAGACTGGTACAATGAGCAGTTCTTC. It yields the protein CASSPDWYNEQFF.

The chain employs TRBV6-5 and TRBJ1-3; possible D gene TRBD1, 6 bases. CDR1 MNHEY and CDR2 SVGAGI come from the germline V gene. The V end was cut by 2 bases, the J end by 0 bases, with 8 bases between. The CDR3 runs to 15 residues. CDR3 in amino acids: CASSYGTNSGNTIYF. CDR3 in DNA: TGTGCCAGCAGTTACGGGACAAACTCTGGAAACACCATATATTTT.

CDR3 nucleotides: TGTGCCAGCTCACCGGACAGGGTTTTGAACACTGAAGCTTTCTTT. Translated, it gives CASSPDRVLNTEAFF. The V and J genes are TRBV18 and TRBJ1-1; the match to TRBD1 covers 8 bases. The V gene's germline CDR1 is KGHSH and CDR2 LQKENI. The junction had 3 bases not matched to a gene; V was cut back by 3 bases and J by 0 bases. The CDR3 length is 15 residues. The whole variable domain, filled in from reference TRBV18 and TRBJ1-1, reads NAGVMQNPRHLVRRRGQEARLRCSPMKGHSHVYWYRQLPEEGLKFMVYLQKENIIDESGMPKERFSAEFPKEGPSILRIQQVVRGDSAAYFCASSPDRVLNTEAFFGQGTRLTVV.

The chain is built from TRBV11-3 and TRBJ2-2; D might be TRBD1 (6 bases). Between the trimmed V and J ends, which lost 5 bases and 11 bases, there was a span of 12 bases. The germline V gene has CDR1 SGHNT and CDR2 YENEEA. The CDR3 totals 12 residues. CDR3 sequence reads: CASSRQVGELFF. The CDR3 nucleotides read TGTGCCAGCAGCCGACAGGTTGGAGAGCTGTTTTTT.

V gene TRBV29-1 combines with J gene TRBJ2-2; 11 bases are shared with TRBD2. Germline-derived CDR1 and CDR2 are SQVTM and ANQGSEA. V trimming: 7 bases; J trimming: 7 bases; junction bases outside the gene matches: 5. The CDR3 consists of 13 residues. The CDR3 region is CSATSGRVGELFF. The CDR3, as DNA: TGCAGCGCTACTAGCGGGAGAGTCGGGGAGCTGTTTTTT.

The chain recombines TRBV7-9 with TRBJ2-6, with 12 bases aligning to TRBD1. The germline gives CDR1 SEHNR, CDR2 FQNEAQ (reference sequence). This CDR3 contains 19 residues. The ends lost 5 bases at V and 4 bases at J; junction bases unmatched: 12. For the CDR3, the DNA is TGTGCCAGCAGCCCGTATGGGACAGGGGGCTTGCGAGGGGCCAACGTCCTGACTTTC. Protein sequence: CASSPYGTGGLRGANVLTF.

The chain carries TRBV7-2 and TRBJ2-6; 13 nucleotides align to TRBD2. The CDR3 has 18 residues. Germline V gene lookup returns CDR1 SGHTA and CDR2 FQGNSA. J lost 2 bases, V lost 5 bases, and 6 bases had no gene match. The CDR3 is CASSPRLAGGAGANVLTF. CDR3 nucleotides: TGTGCCAGCAGCCCACGACTAGCGGGAGGCGCTGGGGCCAACGTCCTGACTTTC.

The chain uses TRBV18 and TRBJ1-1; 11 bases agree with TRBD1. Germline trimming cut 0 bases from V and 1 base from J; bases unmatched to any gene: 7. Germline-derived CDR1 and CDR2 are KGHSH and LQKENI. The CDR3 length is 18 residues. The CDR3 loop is CASSPPIWDRGTNTEAFF. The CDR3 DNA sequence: TGTGCCAGCTCACCACCGATTTGGGACAGGGGGACGAACACTGAAGCTTTCTTT.

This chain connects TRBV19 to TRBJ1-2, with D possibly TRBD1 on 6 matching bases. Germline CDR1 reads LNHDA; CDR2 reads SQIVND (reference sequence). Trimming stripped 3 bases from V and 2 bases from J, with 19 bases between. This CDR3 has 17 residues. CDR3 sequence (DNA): TGTGCCAGTAGTATCTCCCATGACAGGCAGGGGAACTATGGCTACACCTTC. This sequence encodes CASSISHDRQGNYGYTF.

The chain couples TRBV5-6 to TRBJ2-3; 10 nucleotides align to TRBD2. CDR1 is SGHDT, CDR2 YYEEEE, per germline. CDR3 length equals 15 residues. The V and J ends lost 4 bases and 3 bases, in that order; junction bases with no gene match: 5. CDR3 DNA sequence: TGTGCCAGCAGCCCTTTAGCGGGGGGTACAGATACGCAGTATTTT. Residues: CASSPLAGGTDTQYF.

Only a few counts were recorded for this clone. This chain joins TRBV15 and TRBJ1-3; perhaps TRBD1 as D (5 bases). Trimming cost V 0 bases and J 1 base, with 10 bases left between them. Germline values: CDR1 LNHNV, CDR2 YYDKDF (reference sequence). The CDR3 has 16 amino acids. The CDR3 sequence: CATSRDGRGSGNTIYF. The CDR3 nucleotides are TGTGCCACCAGCAGAGATGGGAGGGGATCTGGAAACACCATATATTTT.

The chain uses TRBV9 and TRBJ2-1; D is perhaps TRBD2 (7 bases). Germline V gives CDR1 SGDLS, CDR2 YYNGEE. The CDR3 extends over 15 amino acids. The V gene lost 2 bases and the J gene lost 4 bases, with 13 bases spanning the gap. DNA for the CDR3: TGTGCCAGCAGCGTCGGGCGGGGGCGTTACAATGAGCAGTTCTTC. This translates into CASSVGRGRYNEQFF.

This chain's CDR3 is CASSGQGQQPQHF. The DNA of the CDR3 is TGTGCCAGTAGTGGGCAGGGTCAGCAGCCCCAGCATTTT. The chain is built from TRBV19 and TRBJ1-5; D is perhaps TRBD1 (5 bases). CDR1 is LNHDA and CDR2 is SQIVND in the germline V gene (reference sequence). The CDR3 length is 13 residues. The V and J ends lost 5 bases and 7 bases respectively, with 12 bases between them.

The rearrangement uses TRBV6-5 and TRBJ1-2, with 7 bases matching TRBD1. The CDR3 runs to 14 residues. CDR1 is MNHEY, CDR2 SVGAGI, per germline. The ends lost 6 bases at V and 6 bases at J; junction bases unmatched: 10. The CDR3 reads CASRRTTGHHGYTF. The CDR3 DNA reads TGTGCCAGCAGGCGTACGACAGGGCACCATGGCTACACCTTC.

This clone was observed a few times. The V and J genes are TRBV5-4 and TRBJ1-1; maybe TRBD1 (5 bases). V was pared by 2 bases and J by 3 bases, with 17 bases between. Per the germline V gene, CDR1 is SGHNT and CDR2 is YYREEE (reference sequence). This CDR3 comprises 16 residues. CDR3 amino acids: CASSLLGRGSDTEAFF. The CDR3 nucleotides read TGTGCCAGCAGCTTATTGGGGCGGGGGTCGGACACTGAAGCTTTCTTT.

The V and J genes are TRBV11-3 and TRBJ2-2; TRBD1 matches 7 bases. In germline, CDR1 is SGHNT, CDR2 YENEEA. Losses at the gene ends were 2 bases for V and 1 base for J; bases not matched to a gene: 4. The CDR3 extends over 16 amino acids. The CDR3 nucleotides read TGTGCCAGCAGCTTATCGAGACAGGGGAACACCGGGGAGCTGTTTTTT. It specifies CASSLSRQGNTGELFF.

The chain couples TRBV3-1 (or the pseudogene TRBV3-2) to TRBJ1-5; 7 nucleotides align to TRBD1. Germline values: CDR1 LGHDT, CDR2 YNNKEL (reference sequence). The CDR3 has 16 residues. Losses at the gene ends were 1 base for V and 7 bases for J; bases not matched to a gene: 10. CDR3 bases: TGTGCCAGCAGCCAAGGCCGAACAGGGGTTCACCAGCCCCAGCATTTT. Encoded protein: CASSQGRTGVHQPQHF.